This TCR beta chain stems from a study of cytomegalovirus exposure and HLA in healthy donors. PCR used 60 Vbeta primers and 13 Jbeta primers. The method was immunoSEQ multiplex PCR; TCRdb's version includes in-frame clones alone and lacks a portion of them. Counted here are 130,000 or so clones, 84% occurring once; the ten biggest clones make up 2.5% to 3%. This clone was counted a single time. The CDR3 is 15 amino acids. Germline loops: CDR1 SGHRS, CDR2 YFSETQ. Trimming pared 5 bases from V and 3 bases from J, leaving 17 bases between. The V call is TRBV5-1, the J call TRBJ1-1, with D perhaps matching TRBD1 (5 bases). Sequenced sample: PBMCs. The sequence was obtained from a woman younger than 30 in good health and CMV-seropositive. The CDR3 DNA sequence: TGCGCCAGCAGGTATACTACGACGGGGGACACTGAAGCTTTCTTT. It translates to CASRYTTTGDTEAFF.